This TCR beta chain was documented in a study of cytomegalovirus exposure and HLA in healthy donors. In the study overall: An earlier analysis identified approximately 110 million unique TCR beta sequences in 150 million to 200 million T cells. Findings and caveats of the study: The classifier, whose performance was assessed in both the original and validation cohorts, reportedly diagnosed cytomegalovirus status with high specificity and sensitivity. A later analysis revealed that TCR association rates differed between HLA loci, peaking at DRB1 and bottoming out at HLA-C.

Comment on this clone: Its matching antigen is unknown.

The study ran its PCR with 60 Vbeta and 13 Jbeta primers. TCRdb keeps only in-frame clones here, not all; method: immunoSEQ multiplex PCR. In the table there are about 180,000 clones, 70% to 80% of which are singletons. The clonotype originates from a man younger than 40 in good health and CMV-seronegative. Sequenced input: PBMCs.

Here the CDR3 DNA reads TGTGCCAGCAGTTCCGGGGTCGCAGGGGGTGAGGAAAAACTGTTTTTT. It yields the protein CASSSGVAGGEEKLFF. The chain joins TRBV5-6 to TRBJ1-4, with 7 bases matching TRBD1. V was pared by 5 bases and J by 8 bases, with 15 bases of the junction left unmatched. This CDR3 comprises 16 residues. Germline CDR1 is SGHDT and CDR2 is YYEEEE.